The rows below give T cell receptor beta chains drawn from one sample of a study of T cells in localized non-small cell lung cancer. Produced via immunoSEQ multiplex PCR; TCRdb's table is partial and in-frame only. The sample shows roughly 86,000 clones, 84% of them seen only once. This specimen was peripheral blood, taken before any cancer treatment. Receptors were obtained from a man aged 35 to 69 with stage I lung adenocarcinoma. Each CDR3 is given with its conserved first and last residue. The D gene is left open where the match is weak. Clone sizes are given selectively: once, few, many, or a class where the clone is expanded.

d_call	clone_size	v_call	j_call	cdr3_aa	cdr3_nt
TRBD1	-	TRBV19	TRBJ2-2	CASSISRDRGTGELFF	TGTGCCAGTAGTATCAGCCGGGACAGGGGAACCGGGGAGCTGTTTTTT
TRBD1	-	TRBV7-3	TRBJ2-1	CASSSLTGEQFF	TGTGCCAGCAGCTCCCTGACAGGGGAGCAGTTCTTC
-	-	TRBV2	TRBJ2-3	CASSPGSSDTQYF	TGTGCCAGCAGTCCGGGGTCCTCAGATACGCAGTATTTT
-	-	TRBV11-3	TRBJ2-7	CASSGRDSPYEQYF	TGTGCCAGCAGCGGCCGGGACTCACCCTACGAGCAGTACTTC
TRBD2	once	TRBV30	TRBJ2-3	CAWSVDLDGRGRNTQYF	TGTGCCTGGAGTGTCGACCTTGACGGGAGGGGTCGAAATACGCAGTATTTT
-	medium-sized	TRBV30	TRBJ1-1	CAWRRDGYTEAFF	TGTGCCTGGAGGAGGGACGGTTACACTGAAGCTTTCTTT
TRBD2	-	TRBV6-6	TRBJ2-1	CASYKAGANNEQFF	TGTGCCAGCTATAAAGCGGGGGCTAACAATGAGCAGTTCTTC
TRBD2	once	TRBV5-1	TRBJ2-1	CASSPTGTSGAPTYNEQFF	TGCGCCAGCAGTCCTACCGGGACTAGCGGGGCTCCTACCTACAATGAGCAGTTCTTC
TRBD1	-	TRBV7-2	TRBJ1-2	CASSFGQGATYGYTF	TGTGCCAGCAGCTTTGGACAGGGGGCGACCTATGGCTACACCTTC
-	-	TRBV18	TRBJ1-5	CASSPVRGDQPQHF	TGTGCCAGCTCACCCGTAAGGGGCGATCAGCCCCAGCATTTT
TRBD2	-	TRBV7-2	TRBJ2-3	CASSGGLEAGAYTQYF	TGTGCCAGCAGCGGGGGATTAGAAGCGGGGGCCTATACGCAGTATTTT
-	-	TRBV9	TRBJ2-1	CASSVVGAGTLGGRSYNEQFF	TGTGCCAGCAGCGTAGTAGGGGCGGGCACCCTCGGCGGGCGGTCCTACAATGAGCAGTTCTTC
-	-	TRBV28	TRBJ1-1	CASSLFGRGKNTEAFF	TGTGCCAGCAGTTTATTTGGCAGGGGAAAGAACACTGAAGCTTTCTTT
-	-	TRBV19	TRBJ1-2	CASREGHEVPAYGYTF	TGTGCCAGTAGGGAGGGGCACGAGGTTCCGGCTTATGGCTACACCTTC
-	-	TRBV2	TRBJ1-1	CASSLTNTEAFF	TGTGCCAGCAGCTTAACGAACACTGAAGCTTTCTTT
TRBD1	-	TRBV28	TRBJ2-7	CASRYGGTGTYEQYF	TGTGCCAGCAGATACGGGGGGACAGGGACCTACGAGCAGTACTTC
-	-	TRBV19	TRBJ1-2	CASSRDAGSRYGYTF	TGTGCCAGTAGCAGGGACGCGGGCTCGAGGTATGGCTACACCTTC
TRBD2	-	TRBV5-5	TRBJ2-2	CASSLRPGGTGELFF	TGTGCCAGCAGCCTGCGACCGGGAGGCACCGGGGAGCTGTTTTTT
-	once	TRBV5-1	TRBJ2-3	CASSPAASTDTQYF	TGCGCCAGCAGCCCCGCGGCGAGCACAGATACGCAGTATTTT
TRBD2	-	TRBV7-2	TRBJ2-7	CASSPRLAGGLYEQYF	TGTGCCAGCAGCCCCCGACTAGCGGGGGGCCTCTACGAGCAGTACTTC
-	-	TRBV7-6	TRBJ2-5	CASRKGLRETQYF	TGTGCCAGCAGGAAGGGATTGAGGGAGACCCAGTACTTC
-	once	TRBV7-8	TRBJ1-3	CASSLGRKGPSGNTIYF	TGTGCCAGCAGCTTGGGCCGCAAAGGGCCCTCTGGAAACACCATATATTTT
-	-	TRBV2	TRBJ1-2	CASSGRSRPNYGYTF	TGTGCCAGCAGCGGCCGCAGTAGACCTAACTATGGCTACACCTTC
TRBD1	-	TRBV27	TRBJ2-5	CASSWSGTGGQETQYF	TGTGCCAGCAGTTGGTCCGGGACAGGGGGACAAGAGACCCAGTACTTC
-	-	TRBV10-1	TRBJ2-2	CASRAHLTGELFF	TGCGCCAGCAGGGCCCACCTCACCGGGGAGCTGTTTTTT
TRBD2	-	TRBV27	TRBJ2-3	CASALSGGGADTQYF	TGTGCCAGCGCACTTAGCGGGGGTGGGGCAGATACGCAGTATTTT
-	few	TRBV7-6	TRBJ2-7	CASSLQGGTQNSYEQYF	TGTGCCAGCAGCTTACAGGGCGGGACGCAGAACTCCTACGAGCAGTACTTC
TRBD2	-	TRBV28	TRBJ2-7	CASTPQRLAGYEQYF	TGTGCCAGCACCCCGCAGCGGCTAGCGGGCTACGAGCAGTACTTC
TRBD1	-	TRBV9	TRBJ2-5	CASSVVGTADGYQETQYF	TGTGCCAGCAGCGTAGTGGGGACAGCTGATGGGTACCAAGAGACCCAGTACTTC
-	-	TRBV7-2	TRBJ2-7	CASSAGWDVYF	TGTGCCAGCAGCGCGGGGTGGGATGTGTACTTC
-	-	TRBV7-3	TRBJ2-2	CASSRQKGANTGELFF	TGTGCCAGCAGCCGGCAAAAGGGGGCGAACACCGGGGAGCTGTTTTTT
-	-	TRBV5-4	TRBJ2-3	CASSLGAGTSTDTQYF	TGTGCCAGCAGCTTGGGGGCGGGTACTAGCACAGATACGCAGTATTTT
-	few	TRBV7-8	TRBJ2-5	CASSPSETQYF	TGTGCCAGCAGTCCTAGTGAGACCCAGTACTTC
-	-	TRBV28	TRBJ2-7	CASSPRFGGVDYEQYF	TGTGCCAGCAGCCCCCGGTTTGGTGGGGTTGACTACGAGCAGTACTTC
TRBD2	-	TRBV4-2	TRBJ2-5	CASSQDPAGGEMETQYF	TGTGCCAGCAGCCAAGATCCAGCGGGAGGGGAGATGGAGACCCAGTACTTC
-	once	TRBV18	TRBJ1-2	CASSPHPGDGYTF	TGTGCCAGCTCACCTCACCCGGGGGATGGCTACACCTTC
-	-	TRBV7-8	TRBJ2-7	CASSLKTNPYEQYF	TGTGCCAGCAGCTTAAAAACTAACCCATACGAGCAGTACTTC
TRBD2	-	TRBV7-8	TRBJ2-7	CASSLAAGATYEQYF	TGTGCCAGCAGCTTAGCGGCGGGAGCAACCTACGAGCAGTACTTC
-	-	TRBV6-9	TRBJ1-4	CASSYPGGFRDEKLFF	TGTGCCAGCAGTTATCCCGGCGGGTTTCGGGATGAAAAACTGTTTTTT
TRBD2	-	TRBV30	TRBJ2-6	CARARKGSTSGRDNSGANVLTF	TGTGCCCGAGCCCGTAAGGGGTCAACTAGCGGGAGGGATAACTCTGGGGCCAACGTCCTGACTTTC
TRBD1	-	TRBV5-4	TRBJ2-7	CASSLTRGLDEQYF	TGTGCCAGCAGCTTGACCAGGGGGCTGGACGAGCAGTACTTC
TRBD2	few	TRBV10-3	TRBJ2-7	CAISVGLAAAQGSSYEQYF	TGTGCCATCAGTGTTGGTCTAGCGGCCGCCCAAGGGAGCTCCTACGAGCAGTACTTC
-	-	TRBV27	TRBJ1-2	CASSLYGRAADGYTF	TGTGCCAGCAGTTTATATGGCAGGGCGGCAGATGGCTACACCTTC
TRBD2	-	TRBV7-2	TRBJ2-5	CASSPQAAGGWETQYF	TGTGCCAGCAGCCCCCAAGCGGCGGGAGGCTGGGAGACCCAGTACTTC
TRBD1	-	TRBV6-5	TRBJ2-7	CASSYTGGIYEQYF	TGTGCCAGCAGTTACACAGGGGGTATTTACGAGCAGTACTTC
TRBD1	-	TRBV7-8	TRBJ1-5	CASRRRGREQPQHF	TGTGCCAGCCGACGCAGGGGGCGCGAACAGCCCCAGCATTTT
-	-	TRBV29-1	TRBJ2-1	CSVRSFVGQFF	TGCAGCGTTCGAAGTTTTGTAGGGCAGTTCTTC
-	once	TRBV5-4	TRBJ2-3	CASSPWVTDTQYF	TGTGCCAGCAGCCCCTGGGTCACAGATACGCAGTATTTT
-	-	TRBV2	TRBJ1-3	CASSVGPVYSGNTIYF	TGTGCCAGCAGTGTGGGACCGGTCTACTCTGGAAACACCATATATTTT
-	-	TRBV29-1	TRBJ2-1	CSTNPGYNEQFF	TGCAGCACAAACCCGGGGTACAATGAGCAGTTCTTC
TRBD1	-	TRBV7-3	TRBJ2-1	CASSFLFRDRSGSSYNEQFF	TGTGCCAGCAGCTTCCTCTTCCGGGACAGGTCGGGTAGCTCCTACAATGAGCAGTTCTTC
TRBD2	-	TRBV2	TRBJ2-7	CASSRLAGGSEQYF	TGTGCCAGCAGTCGACTAGCGGGAGGATCCGAGCAGTACTTC
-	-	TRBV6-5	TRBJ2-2	CASRSSLFPGELFF	TGTGCCAGCAGGTCCTCCCTATTTCCCGGGGAGCTGTTTTTT
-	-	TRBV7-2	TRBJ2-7	CASSRSLRVPYEQYF	TGTGCCAGCAGCCGTAGTCTAAGAGTTCCCTACGAGCAGTACTTC
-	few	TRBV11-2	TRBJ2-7	CASSISGGRSEQYF	TGTGCCAGCAGCATCAGTGGGGGAAGGAGCGAGCAGTACTTC